These T cell receptor beta chains were read from a single sample in a study of cytomegalovirus exposure and HLA in healthy donors. TCRdb's table, derived via immunoSEQ multiplex PCR, lists solely in-frame clones and lacks some. The sample includes about 200,000 clones, over 80% of them seen just once. Sequences were obtained from PBMCs. The receptors stem from a woman aged 18-30 years in good health and CMV-seronegative. CDR3s include the opening cysteine and the closing phenylalanine or tryptophan. The order of the fields is CDR3 DNA, CDR3 protein, J gene, clone size, V gene, CDR3 length, D gene. A D gene is named only where the DNA matches it firmly. Clone size is stated in some rows and not others, as once, few, many or a class when expanded.

TGTGCCAGCAGCCCACCAGATATCTATGGCTACACCTTC | CASSPPDIYGYTF | TRBJ1-2 | NA | TRBV11-2 | 13 | NA
TGTGCCAGCAGCCAAGATCCCCGGCAGCCCCAGCATTTT | CASSQDPRQPQHF | TRBJ1-5 | NA | TRBV4-2 | 13 | NA
TGCGCCAGCAGCCAAGGCGGCGAGCCCCAGCATTTT | CASSQGGEPQHF | TRBJ1-5 | NA | TRBV4-1 | 12 | NA
TGTGCCAGCAGTGCAGACCAGACCTACGAGCAGTACTTC | CASSADQTYEQYF | TRBJ2-7 | NA | TRBV2 | 13 | NA
TGTGCCAGTAGTGTAGGGATGGGGACTGAAGCTTTCTTT | CASSVGMGTEAFF | TRBJ1-1 | NA | TRBV19 | 13 | NA
TGTGCCAGCACCAGCTTAATAGCGGGGGGGCCCGCCTCCTACAATGAGCAGTTCTTC | CASTSLIAGGPASYNEQFF | TRBJ2-1 | NA | TRBV13 | 19 | TRBD2
TGTGCCAGCAGCCCTACCCGACAGGTATCTGAAGCTTTCTTT | CASSPTRQVSEAFF | TRBJ1-1 | NA | TRBV5-4 | 14 | NA
TGTGCCAGTAGTGACCCAGGTCATCGCAACTATGGCTACACCTTC | CASSDPGHRNYGYTF | TRBJ1-2 | NA | TRBV19 | 15 | NA
TGTGCCAGCAGCCAAGATTCAAATAGCGCACGCTACGAGCAGTACTTC | CASSQDSNSARYEQYF | TRBJ2-7 | NA | TRBV4-2 | 16 | NA
TGCGCCAGCAGCTTGGATCTAGCGGGGAGGTCCGGGGAGCTGTTTTTT | CASSLDLAGRSGELFF | TRBJ2-2 | NA | TRBV5-1 | 16 | TRBD2
TGCGCCAGCAGCCAAACTTTCGCGGGACAGTCGTCCTACGAGCAGTACTTC | CASSQTFAGQSSYEQYF | TRBJ2-7 | NA | TRBV4-1 | 17 | NA
TGCGCCAGCAGCTTGGTACAGGGGGTAGCCAAAAACATTCAGTACTTC | CASSLVQGVAKNIQYF | TRBJ2-4 | NA | TRBV5-1 | 16 | TRBD1
TGCGCCAGCAGCCACCCAGGGTACACCGGGGAGCTGTTTTTT | CASSHPGYTGELFF | TRBJ2-2 | NA | TRBV4-1 | 14 | NA
TGTGCCAGCAGCTTAGGGGCGAGGGGGCGTAACTATGGCTACACCTTC | CASSLGARGRNYGYTF | TRBJ1-2 | NA | TRBV13 | 16 | TRBD1
TGTGCCAGCAGAGACCGTGGGACCGGGGAGCTGTTTTTT | CASRDRGTGELFF | TRBJ2-2 | NA | TRBV27 | 13 | NA
TGTGCCAGCAGGGACACACCTAACTATGGCTACACCTTC | CASRDTPNYGYTF | TRBJ1-2 | NA | TRBV6-6 | 13 | NA
TGTGCCAGCAGTGAAGGGAACACCGGGGAGCTGTTTTTT | CASSEGNTGELFF | TRBJ2-2 | many | TRBV6-4 | 13 | NA
TGCGCCAGCAGCCCCGGACAGGGACCCTACAATGAGCAGTTCTTC | CASSPGQGPYNEQFF | TRBJ2-1 | NA | TRBV4-1 | 15 | TRBD1
TGTGCCAGCAGCCGGGCCGGGGGGGAGCTGTTTTTT | CASSRAGGELFF | TRBJ2-2 | NA | TRBV9 | 12 | NA
TGTGCCAGCTCACCAAGGACAGGCACTAACTATGGCTACACCTTC | CASSPRTGTNYGYTF | TRBJ1-2 | NA | TRBV18 | 15 | TRBD1
TGCGCCAGCAGCTCTACGGGACTAGCGGATACCCGGCTTAGCACAGATACGCAGTATTTT | CASSSTGLADTRLSTDTQYF | TRBJ2-3 | once | TRBV5-1 | 20 | TRBD2
TGTGCCAGCAGTTTCTTAGCGGGAGAAGAGACCCAGTACTTC | CASSFLAGEETQYF | TRBJ2-5 | NA | TRBV6-5 | 14 | TRBD2
TGTGCCAGTAGTATAGGGACAGGGGAAGGAACCGGGGAGCTGTTTTTT | CASSIGTGEGTGELFF | TRBJ2-2 | NA | TRBV19 | 16 | TRBD1
TGTGCCAGCAGTTTGGTACGGGAAGGAAACACCATATATTTT | CASSLVREGNTIYF | TRBJ1-3 | NA | TRBV28 | 14 | NA
TGTGCCAGCAGTGCAGGACAGGGCTCGCGAGCTTTCTTT | CASSAGQGSRAFF | TRBJ1-1 | NA | TRBV6-4 | 13 | TRBD1
TGTGCCAGCAGTTTAACCACTAGCGGGGGGGTACATGAGCAGTTCTTC | CASSLTTSGGVHEQFF | TRBJ2-1 | NA | TRBV27 | 16 | TRBD2
TGTGCCAGCAGTCCCCGACTAGCGGCCTTATCTGGTGAGCAGTTCTTC | CASSPRLAALSGEQFF | TRBJ2-1 | NA | TRBV28 | 16 | TRBD2
TGTGCCAGTTACAGGGCCCCCTACGAGCAGTACTTC | CASYRAPYEQYF | TRBJ2-7 | few | TRBV28 | 12 | NA
TGTGCCAGCAGGTCCGACAGCTCCTATAATTCACCCCTCCACTTT | CASRSDSSYNSPLHF | TRBJ1-6 | NA | TRBV25-1 | 15 | NA
TGTGCCAGCAGTGCGGGACTAGCGGGAGGTGTCCCCGGGGAGCTGTTTTTT | CASSAGLAGGVPGELFF | TRBJ2-2 | NA | TRBV6-1 | 17 | TRBD2
TGTGCCATCAGGGACAGCCTGGGGAATGAGCAGTTCTTC | CAIRDSLGNEQFF | TRBJ2-1 | few | TRBV10-3 | 13 | NA
TGTGCCAGCAGTTTAGGGACCAAGCAGTTCTTC | CASSLGTKQFF | TRBJ2-1 | NA | TRBV28 | 11 | NA
TGTGCCAGTAGTATAGATACCCCCCAGGCAGGAGGATTCTACGAGCAGTACTTC | CASSIDTPQAGGFYEQYF | TRBJ2-7 | NA | TRBV19 | 18 | NA
TGTGCCAGCAGTTACTCTTACGCAGGGGTTACCTACGAGCAGTACTTC | CASSYSYAGVTYEQYF | TRBJ2-7 | NA | TRBV6-6 | 16 | NA
TGTGCCAGCAGCAAGGCATCGCAGCGGGGTGGAGAGACCCAGTACTTC | CASSKASQRGGETQYF | TRBJ2-5 | NA | TRBV9 | 16 | TRBD2
TGTGCCAGCAGTTTATCGGGTTTCGCTGAAGCTTTCTTT | CASSLSGFAEAFF | TRBJ1-1 | NA | TRBV27 | 13 | NA
TGTGCCAGCAGCATGCCTGACACGTCCGAGCAGTACTTC | CASSMPDTSEQYF | TRBJ2-7 | NA | TRBV6-1 | 13 | NA
TGTGCCAGCAGCGTTGGCAGCGGGCTCGAGCAGTACTTC | CASSVGSGLEQYF | TRBJ2-7 | NA | TRBV9 | 13 | NA
TGTGCCAGCAGCCGAAGGGGAACTAGTCGCAATGAGCAGTTCTTC | CASSRRGTSRNEQFF | TRBJ2-1 | NA | TRBV5-6 | 15 | NA
TGTGCCAGCAGTGAGCTTGGACAGGGAGGAGAGCAGTACTTC | CASSELGQGGEQYF | TRBJ2-7 | NA | TRBV6-1 | 14 | TRBD1
TGTGCCTGGAGAAAGGGGGTGTATGCTTCAACAGATACGCAGTATTTT | CAWRKGVYASTDTQYF | TRBJ2-3 | NA | TRBV30 | 16 | NA
TGTGCCAGCAGTCCCGACAGTGCAACTAATGAAAAACTGTTTTTT | CASSPDSATNEKLFF | TRBJ1-4 | NA | TRBV2 | 15 | NA
TGTGCCAGCAGCCTCTGGACTAGCGGGGATACGAACACCGGGGAGCTGTTTTTT | CASSLWTSGDTNTGELFF | TRBJ2-2 | NA | TRBV13 | 18 | TRBD2
TGTGCCAGCAGTCTAAGACAGGGACAATCGGAAGGACAGTACTTC | CASSLRQGQSEGQYF | TRBJ2-7 | once | TRBV13 | 15 | TRBD1
TGTGCCAGTAGTATAGGGCAGCCTGGGGCCAACGTCCTGACTTTC | CASSIGQPGANVLTF | TRBJ2-6 | NA | TRBV19 | 15 | NA
TGTGCCAGCAGCTTAGACGGACAGGGAAGGCAGCCCCAGCATTTT | CASSLDGQGRQPQHF | TRBJ1-5 | NA | TRBV11-3 | 15 | TRBD1
TGTGCCAGCAGCCGCGCAGGGGGGGGCAGGCCTGAAGCTTTCTTT | CASSRAGGGRPEAFF | TRBJ1-1 | NA | TRBV11-2 | 15 | TRBD1
TGTGCCAGCAGCCTGGGGCAGACCCTGAGCACTGAAGCTTTCTTT | CASSLGQTLSTEAFF | TRBJ1-1 | NA | TRBV5-6 | 15 | NA
TGTGCTAGTGCTTACCTACCCCCCACCAGGGGAACTAATGAAAAACTGTTTTTT | CASAYLPPTRGTNEKLFF | TRBJ1-4 | NA | TRBV12-5 | 18 | NA
TGTGCCAGCAGCTTAGGCGCCCAGCCCCAGCATTTT | CASSLGAQPQHF | TRBJ1-5 | NA | TRBV7-9 | 12 | NA
TGTGCCAGCAGTCGGGACCTATACTCCTACAATGAGCAGTTCTTC | CASSRDLYSYNEQFF | TRBJ2-1 | once | TRBV5-6 | 15 | NA
TGCAGCGCCCCCCCCGGGACAGGGGACTCTGGGGCCAACGTCCTGACTTTC | CSAPPGTGDSGANVLTF | TRBJ2-6 | NA | TRBV29-1 | 17 | TRBD1
TGCAGCTATTCGGCGGGCTTCTCGGGCAATGAGCAGTTCTTC | CSYSAGFSGNEQFF | TRBJ2-1 | NA | TRBV29-1 | 14 | NA
TGTGCCAGCAGCTTCCGACAGAATTCTGAAGCTTTCTTT | CASSFRQNSEAFF | TRBJ1-1 | NA | TRBV7-3 | 13 | NA
TGCGCCAGCAGCCCAGGGACCAGCAAGCTCTACAATGAGCAGTTCTTC | CASSPGTSKLYNEQFF | TRBJ2-1 | NA | TRBV5-1 | 16 | NA
TGTGCCAGCAGCTCACAGGGCTACGAGCAGTACTTC | CASSSQGYEQYF | TRBJ2-7 | NA | TRBV7-9 | 12 | NA
TGTGCCAGCAACGGCGGGCAGGCAGGGAGCACTGAAGCTTTCTTT | CASNGGQAGSTEAFF | TRBJ1-1 | NA | TRBV6-1 | 15 | NA